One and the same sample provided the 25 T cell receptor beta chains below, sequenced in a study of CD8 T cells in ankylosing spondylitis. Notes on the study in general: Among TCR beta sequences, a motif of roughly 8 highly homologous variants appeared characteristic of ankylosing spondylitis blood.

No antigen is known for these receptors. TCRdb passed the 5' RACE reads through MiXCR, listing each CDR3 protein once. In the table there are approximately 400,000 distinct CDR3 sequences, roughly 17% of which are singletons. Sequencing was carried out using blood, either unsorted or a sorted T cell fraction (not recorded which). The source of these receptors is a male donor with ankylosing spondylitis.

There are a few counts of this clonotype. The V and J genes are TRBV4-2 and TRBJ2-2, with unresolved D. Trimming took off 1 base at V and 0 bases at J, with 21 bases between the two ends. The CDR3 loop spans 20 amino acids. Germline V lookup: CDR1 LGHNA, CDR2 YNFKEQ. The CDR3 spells CASSQVGLGRLKANTGELFF. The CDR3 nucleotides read TGTGCCAGCAGCCAAGTCGGGCTTGGACGCCTGAAAGCGAACACCGGGGAGCTGTTTTTT.

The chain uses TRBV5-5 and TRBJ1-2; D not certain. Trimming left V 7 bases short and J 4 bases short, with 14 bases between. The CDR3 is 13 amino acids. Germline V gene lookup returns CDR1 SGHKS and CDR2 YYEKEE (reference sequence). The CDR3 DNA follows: TGTGCCAGCTCTGGAGGCAGCTCCTATGGCTACACCTTC. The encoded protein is CASSGGSSYGYTF.

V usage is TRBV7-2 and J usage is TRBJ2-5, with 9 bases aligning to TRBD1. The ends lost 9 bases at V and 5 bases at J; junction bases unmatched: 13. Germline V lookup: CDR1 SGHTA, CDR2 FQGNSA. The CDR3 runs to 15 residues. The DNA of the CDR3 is TGTGCCAGTAGGGGAACAGGGGGCGAGTGGGAGACCCAGTACTTC. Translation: CASRGTGGEWETQYF.

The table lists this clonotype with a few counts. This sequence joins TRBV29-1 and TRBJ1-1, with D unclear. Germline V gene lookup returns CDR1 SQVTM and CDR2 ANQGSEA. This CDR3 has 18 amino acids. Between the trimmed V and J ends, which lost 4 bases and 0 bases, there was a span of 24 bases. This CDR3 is CSVVRPHGLNSMNTEAFF. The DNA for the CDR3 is TGCAGCGTTGTGCGGCCCCATGGCCTAAATTCCATGAACACTGAAGCTTTCTTT.

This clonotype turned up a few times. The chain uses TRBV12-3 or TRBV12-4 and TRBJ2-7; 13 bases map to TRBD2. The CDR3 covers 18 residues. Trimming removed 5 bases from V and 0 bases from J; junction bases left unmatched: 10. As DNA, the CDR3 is TGTGCCAGCAGTCTCCGGACTAGCGGGGGTCAGAGCTCCTACGAGCAGTACTTC. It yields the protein CASSLRTSGGQSSYEQYF.

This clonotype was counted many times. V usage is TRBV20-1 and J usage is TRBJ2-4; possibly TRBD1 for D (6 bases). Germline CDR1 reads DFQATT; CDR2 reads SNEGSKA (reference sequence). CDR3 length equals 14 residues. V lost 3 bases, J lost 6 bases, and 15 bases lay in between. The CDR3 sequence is CSASGVGAGNIQYF. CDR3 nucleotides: TGCAGTGCTAGCGGAGTGGGGGCCGGAAACATTCAGTACTTC.

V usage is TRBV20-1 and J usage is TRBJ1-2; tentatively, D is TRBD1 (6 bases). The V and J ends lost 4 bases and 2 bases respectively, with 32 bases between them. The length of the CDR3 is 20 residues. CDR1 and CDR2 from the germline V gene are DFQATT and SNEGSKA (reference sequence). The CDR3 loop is CSAIAPSTLPKTGLNYGYTF. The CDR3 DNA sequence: TGCAGTGCTATCGCTCCCAGCACCCTACCCAAGACAGGTTTGAACTATGGCTACACCTTC.

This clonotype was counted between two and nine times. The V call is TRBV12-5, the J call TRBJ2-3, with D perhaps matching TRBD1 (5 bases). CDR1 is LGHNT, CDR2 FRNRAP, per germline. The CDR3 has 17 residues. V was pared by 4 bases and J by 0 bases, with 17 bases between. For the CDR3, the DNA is TGTGCTAGTGGTTCGCAACTGTTGGGGCCTAGCACAGATACGCAGTATTTT. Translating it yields CASGSQLLGPSTDTQYF.

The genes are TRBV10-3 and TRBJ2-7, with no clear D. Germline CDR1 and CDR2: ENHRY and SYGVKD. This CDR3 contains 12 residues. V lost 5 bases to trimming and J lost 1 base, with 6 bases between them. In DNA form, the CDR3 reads TGTGCCATCAGTCCCAGTTCCTACGAGCAGTACTTC. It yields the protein CAISPSSYEQYF.

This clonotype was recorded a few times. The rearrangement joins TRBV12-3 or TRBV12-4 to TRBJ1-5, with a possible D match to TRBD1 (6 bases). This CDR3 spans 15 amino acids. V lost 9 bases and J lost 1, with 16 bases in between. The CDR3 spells CASRSRGLSNQPQHF. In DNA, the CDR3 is TGTGCCAGTCGCTCCAGGGGCTTGAGCAATCAGCCCCAGCATTTT.

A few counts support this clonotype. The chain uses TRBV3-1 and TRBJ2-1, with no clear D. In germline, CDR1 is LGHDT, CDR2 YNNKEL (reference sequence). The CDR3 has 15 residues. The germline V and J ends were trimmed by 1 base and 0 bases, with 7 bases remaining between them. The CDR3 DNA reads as TGTGCCAGCAGCCAAGGGTGGGACTCCTACAATGAGCAGTTCTTC. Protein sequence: CASSQGWDSYNEQFF.

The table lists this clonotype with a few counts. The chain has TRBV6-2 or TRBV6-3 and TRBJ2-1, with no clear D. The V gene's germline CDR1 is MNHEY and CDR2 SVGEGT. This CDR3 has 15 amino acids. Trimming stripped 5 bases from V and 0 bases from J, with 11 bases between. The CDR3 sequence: CASSPDPVSYNEQFF. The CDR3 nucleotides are TGTGCCAGCAGTCCAGACCCAGTCTCCTACAATGAGCAGTTCTTC.

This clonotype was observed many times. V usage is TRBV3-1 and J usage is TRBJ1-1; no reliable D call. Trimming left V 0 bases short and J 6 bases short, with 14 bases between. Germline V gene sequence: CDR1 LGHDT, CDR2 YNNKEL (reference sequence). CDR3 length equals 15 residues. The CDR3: CASSQDPRSAAEAFF. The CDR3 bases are TGTGCCAGCAGCCAAGATCCCAGGTCGGCTGCTGAAGCTTTCTTT. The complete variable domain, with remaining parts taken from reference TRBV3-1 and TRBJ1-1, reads DTAVSQTPKYLVTQMGNDKSIKCEQNLGHDTMYWYKQDSKKFLKIMFSYNNKELIINETVPNRFSPKSPDKAHLNLHINSLELGDSAVYFCASSQDPRSAAEAFFGQGTRLTVV.

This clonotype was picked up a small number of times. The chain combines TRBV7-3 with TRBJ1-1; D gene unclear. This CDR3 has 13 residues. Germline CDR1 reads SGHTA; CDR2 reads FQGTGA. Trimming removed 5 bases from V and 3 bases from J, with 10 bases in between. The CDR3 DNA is TGTGCCAGCAGCCGGTCGATTTACACTGAAGCTTTCTTT. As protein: CASSRSIYTEAFF.

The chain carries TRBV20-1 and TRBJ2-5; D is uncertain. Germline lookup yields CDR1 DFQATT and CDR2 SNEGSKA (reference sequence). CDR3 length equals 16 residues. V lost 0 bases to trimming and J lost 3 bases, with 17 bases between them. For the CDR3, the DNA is TGCAGTGCTAGAGATCTAACACCCCAATCCAAAGAGACCCAGTACTTC. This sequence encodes CSARDLTPQSKETQYF.

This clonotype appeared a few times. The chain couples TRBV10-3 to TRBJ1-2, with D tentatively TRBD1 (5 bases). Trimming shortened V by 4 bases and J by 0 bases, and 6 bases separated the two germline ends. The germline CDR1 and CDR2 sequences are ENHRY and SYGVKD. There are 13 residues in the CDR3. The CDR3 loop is CAISVGPNYGYTF. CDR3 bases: TGTGCCATCAGTGTGGGGCCTAACTATGGCTACACCTTC.

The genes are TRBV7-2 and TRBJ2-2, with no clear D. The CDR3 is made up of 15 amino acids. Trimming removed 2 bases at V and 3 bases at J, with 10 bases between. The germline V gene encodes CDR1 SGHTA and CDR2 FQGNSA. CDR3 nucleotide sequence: TGTGCCAGCAGCTTATTGACGGGCCACACCGGGGAGCTGTTTTTT. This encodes CASSLLTGHTGELFF.

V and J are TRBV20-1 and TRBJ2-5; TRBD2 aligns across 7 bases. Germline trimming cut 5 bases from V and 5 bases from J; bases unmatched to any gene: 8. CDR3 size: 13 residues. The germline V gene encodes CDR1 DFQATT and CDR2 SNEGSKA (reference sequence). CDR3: CSARKRGWETQYF. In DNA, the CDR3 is TGCAGTGCTCGTAAGCGGGGTTGGGAGACCCAGTACTTC.

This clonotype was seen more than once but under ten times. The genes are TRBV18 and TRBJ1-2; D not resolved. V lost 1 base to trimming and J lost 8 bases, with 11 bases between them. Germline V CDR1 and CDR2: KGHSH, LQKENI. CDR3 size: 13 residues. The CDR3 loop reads CASSPQGREGYTF. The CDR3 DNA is TGTGCCAGCTCACCACAGGGTCGGGAAGGCTACACCTTC.

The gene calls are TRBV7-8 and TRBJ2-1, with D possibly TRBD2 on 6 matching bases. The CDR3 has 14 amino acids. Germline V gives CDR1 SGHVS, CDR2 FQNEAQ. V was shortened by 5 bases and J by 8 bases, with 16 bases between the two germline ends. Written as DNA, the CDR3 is TGTGCCAGCAGCGGGGAGGACTATCGCGATGAGCAGTTCTTC. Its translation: CASSGEDYRDEQFF. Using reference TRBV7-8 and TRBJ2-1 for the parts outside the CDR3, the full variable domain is GAGVSQSPRYKVAKRGQDVALRCDPISGHVSLFWYQQALGQGPEFLTYFQNEAQLDKSGLPSDRFFAERPEGSVSTLKIQRTQQEDSAVYLCASSGEDYRDEQFFGPGTRLTVL.

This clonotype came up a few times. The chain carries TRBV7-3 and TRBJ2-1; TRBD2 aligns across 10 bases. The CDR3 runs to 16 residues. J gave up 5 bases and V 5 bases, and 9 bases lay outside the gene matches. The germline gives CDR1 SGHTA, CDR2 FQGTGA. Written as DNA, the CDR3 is TGTGCCAGCAGCCCTCCCCCTAGCGGGAGACACAATGAGCAGTTCTTC. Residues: CASSPPPSGRHNEQFF.

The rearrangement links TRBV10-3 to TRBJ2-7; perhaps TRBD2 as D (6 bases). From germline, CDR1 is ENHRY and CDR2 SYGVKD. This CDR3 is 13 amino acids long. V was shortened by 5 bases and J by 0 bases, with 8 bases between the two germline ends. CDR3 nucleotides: TGTGCCATCAGTCCCGGGGGCTCCTACGAGCAGTACTTC. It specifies CAISPGGSYEQYF.

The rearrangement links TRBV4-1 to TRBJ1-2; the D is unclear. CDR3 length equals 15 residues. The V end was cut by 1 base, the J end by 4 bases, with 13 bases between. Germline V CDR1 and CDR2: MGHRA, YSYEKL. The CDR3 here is CASSQASGQAYGYTF. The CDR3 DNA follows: TGCGCCAGCAGCCAAGCCTCGGGCCAGGCCTATGGCTACACCTTC.

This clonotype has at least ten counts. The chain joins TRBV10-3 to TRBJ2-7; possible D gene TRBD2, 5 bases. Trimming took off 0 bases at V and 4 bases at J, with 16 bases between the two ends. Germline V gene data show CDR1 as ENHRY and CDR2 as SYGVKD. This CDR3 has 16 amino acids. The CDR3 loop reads CAISESVGVLSYEQYF. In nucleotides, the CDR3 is TGTGCCATCAGTGAGTCGGTCGGGGTTCTGTCATACGAGCAGTACTTC.

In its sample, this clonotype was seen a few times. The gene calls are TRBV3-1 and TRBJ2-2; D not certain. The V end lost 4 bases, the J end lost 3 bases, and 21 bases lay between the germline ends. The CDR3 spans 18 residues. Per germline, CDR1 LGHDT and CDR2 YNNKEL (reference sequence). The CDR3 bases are TGTGCCAGCAGCCTCAGAAAGGGATCCGGACGGGACACCGGGGAGCTGTTTTTT. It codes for CASSLRKGSGRDTGELFF.